This passage covers 16 T cell receptor beta chains from one sample sequenced in a study of blood T cell repertoires in COVID-19. Sequenced by immunoSEQ multiplex PCR; TCRdb stores in-frame clones only, minus some. The repertoire holds about 68,000 clones, with almost 85% as singletons. The specimen was peripheral blood. Receptors originate from a man in his fifties with acute or convalescent COVID-19.

The sample holds a few counts of this clone. The chain employs TRBV2 and TRBJ1-5, with 12 bases aligning to TRBD1. Germline V gene lookup returns CDR1 SNHLY and CDR2 FYNNEI. CDR3 length equals 15 residues. Trimming removed 6 bases from V and 6 bases from J; junction bases left unmatched: 6. The CDR3 DNA is TGTGCCAGCAGCTGGGACAGGGGGCGAGTTCAGCCCCAGCATTTT. Translation: CASSWDRGRVQPQHF.

The V and J genes are TRBV5-5 and TRBJ1-3; no firm D call. The CDR3 has 15 residues. V dropped 0 bases and J dropped 0 bases, with 7 bases sitting between them. The V gene's germline CDR1 is SGHKS and CDR2 YYEKEE (reference sequence). The CDR3 here is CASSLDPFSGNTIYF. The DNA for the CDR3 is TGTGCCAGCAGCTTGGATCCGTTCTCTGGAAACACCATATATTTT. The variable domain in full, with the rest retrieved from reference TRBV5-5 and TRBJ1-3, is DAGVTQSPTHLIKTRGQQVTLRCSPISGHKSVSWYQQVLGQGPQFIFQYYEKEERGRGNFPDRFSARQFPNYSSELNVNALLLGDSALYLCASSLDPFSGNTIYFGEGSWLTVV.

This clone is a singleton in its sample. The chain employs TRBV7-3 and TRBJ2-5, with D perhaps matching TRBD2 (7 bases). V lost 3 bases, J lost 2 bases, and 13 bases lay in between. This CDR3 is built from 15 residues. The germline gives CDR1 SGHTA, CDR2 FQGTGA. This chain's CDR3 is CASSLGGGPQETQYF. The DNA of the CDR3 is TGTGCCAGCAGCTTGGGCGGGGGCCCACAAGAGACCCAGTACTTC.

The V and J genes are TRBV4-1 and TRBJ2-5, with D tentatively TRBD2 (6 bases). CDR1 is MGHRA, CDR2 YSYEKL, per germline. This CDR3 region has 14 residues. Trimming removed 4 bases from V and 0 bases from J, with 9 bases in between. CDR3 nucleotides: TGCGCCAGCAGCCCAAGGGAGGACCAAGAGACCCAGTACTTC. The encoded protein is CASSPREDQETQYF.

The chain employs TRBV6-5 and TRBJ2-7; 9 nucleotides line up with TRBD2. This CDR3 spans 13 amino acids. With V trimmed by 8 bases and J by 0 bases, 2 bases remained unmatched. Germline CDR1 is MNHEY and CDR2 is SVGAGI. The DNA for the CDR3 is TGTGCCAGCTGGCGGGGGGGCTCCTACGAGCAGTACTTC. Protein product: CASWRGGSYEQYF.

This chain links TRBV6-6 with TRBJ2-3; TRBD1 matches at 7 bases. Unmatched junction bases numbered 7, after V lost 4 bases and J lost 0 bases. The germline gives CDR1 MNHNY, CDR2 SVGAGI (reference sequence). The length of the CDR3 is 16 residues. CDR3 amino acids: CASSSQGVDSTDTQYF. DNA of the CDR3: TGTGCCAGCAGTTCGCAGGGGGTGGATAGCACAGATACGCAGTATTTT.

The chain uses TRBV7-2 and TRBJ1-1, with a weak D call TRBD1 (5 bases). The germline V gene encodes CDR1 SGHTA and CDR2 FQGNSA. The CDR3 extends over 13 amino acids. The ends were cut back, 1 base at V and 10 bases at J, with 13 bases in the middle. Written as DNA, the CDR3 is TGTGCCAGCAGCTTAGGCGGAGGGGTCGCAGCTTTCTTT. Translation gives CASSLGGGVAAFF. The full variable domain, rest sourced from reference TRBV7-2 and TRBJ1-1, is GAGVSQSPSNKVTEKGKDVELRCDPISGHTALYWYRQSLGQGLEFLIYFQGNSAPDKSGLPSDRFSAERTGGSVSTLTIQRTQQEDSAVYLCASSLGGGVAAFFGQGTRLTVV.

This chain joins TRBV24-1 and TRBJ2-3; no firm D call. Germline CDR1 is KGHDR and CDR2 is SFDVKD. CDR3 size: 14 residues. Trimming pared 7 bases from V and 2 bases from J, leaving 12 bases between. The CDR3 is CATSPRLDTDTQYF. The CDR3 DNA sequence: TGTGCCACCAGCCCGCGACTGGACACAGATACGCAGTATTTT.

This clone was counted between two and nine times. V usage is TRBV10-3 and J usage is TRBJ2-7, with TRBD2 matching over 14 bases. In germline, CDR1 is ENHRY, CDR2 SYGVKD. The CDR3 consists of 17 residues. The trim removed 6 bases at V and 2 bases at J, leaving 9 bases unmatched. CDR3 coding DNA: TGTGCCATCAGGGAGACTAGCGGGGGGGCTTCCCCCTACGAGCAGTACTTC. Translating it yields CAIRETSGGASPYEQYF.

This rearrangement joins TRBV4-1 to TRBJ1-1; D is unclear. Germline values: CDR1 MGHRA, CDR2 YSYEKL. CDR3 length equals 13 residues. The V end lost 2 bases, the J end lost 11 bases, and 15 bases lay between the germline ends. The CDR3 sequence: CASSQFPRDAAFF. The CDR3 coding sequence is TGCGCCAGCAGCCAATTCCCCCGGGATGCGGCTTTCTTT.

CDR3 amino acids: CASSLGPLGSTDTQYF. CDR3 in DNA: TGTGCCAGCAGCTTAGGGCCGCTGGGTAGCACAGATACGCAGTATTTT. V gene TRBV7-3 combines with J gene TRBJ2-3, with no clear D. Trimming removed 2 bases at V and 0 bases at J, with 12 bases between. CDR3 length: 16 residues. Germline V CDR1 and CDR2: SGHTA, FQGTGA.

There are a few counts of this clone. The chain recombines TRBV3-1 (or the pseudogene TRBV3-2) with TRBJ2-5; D perhaps matches TRBD1 (6 bases). The CDR3 totals 14 residues. The germline V gene encodes CDR1 LGHDT and CDR2 YNNKEL (reference sequence). The V and J ends lost 3 bases and 5 bases respectively, with 13 bases between them. The CDR3 region is CASSQGAGAETQYF. The CDR3 region has the DNA TGTGCCAGCAGCCAGGGGGCAGGGGCGGAGACCCAGTACTTC.

The chain is built from TRBV2 and TRBJ2-2; D perhaps matches TRBD1 (5 bases). From germline, CDR1 is SNHLY and CDR2 FYNNEI. The CDR3 extends over 14 amino acids. Trimming took 7 bases from V and 1 from J, leaving 10 bases between them. CDR3 DNA sequence: TGTGCCAGCACCTTGACAGTGAACACCGGGGAGCTGTTTTTT. Its protein product is CASTLTVNTGELFF.

This rearrangement joins TRBV5-5 to TRBJ1-1; 7 bases are a match to TRBD1. CDR1 SGHKS and CDR2 YYEKEE come from the germline V gene (reference sequence). CDR3 length equals 15 residues. The J segment lost 0 bases and the V segment lost 2 bases, leaving 4 bases of the junction unmatched. CDR3 sequence: CASSFQTGLNTEAFF. The CDR3 DNA sequence: TGTGCCAGCAGCTTCCAGACAGGGCTGAACACTGAAGCTTTCTTT.

The chain couples TRBV6-5 to TRBJ1-1, with a tentative D call TRBD1 (5 bases). The germline V gene has CDR1 MNHEY and CDR2 SVGAGI. V was trimmed by 10 bases and J by 1 base, leaving 16 bases between them. The CDR3 consists of 14 residues. The CDR3 spells CAISTAFPNTEAFF. In nucleotides, the CDR3 is TGTGCCATCTCGACAGCTTTTCCGAACACTGAAGCTTTCTTT.

This clone was seen only a few times. This sequence joins TRBV7-9 and TRBJ2-5; TRBD2 matches 9 bases. The ends lost 5 bases at V and 4 bases at J; junction bases unmatched: 14. Looked up from germline, CDR1 is SEHNR and CDR2 is FQNEAQ (reference sequence). CDR3 size: 17 residues. The CDR3 DNA is TGTGCCAGCAGCCCCGATACCGGCGGGGGGGTAGGAGAGACCCAGTACTTC. This encodes CASSPDTGGGVGETQYF.